The 17 T cell receptor beta chains reported below all come from one sample, sequenced in a study of T cells in Graves' hyperthyroidism and ophthalmopathy. RNA transcripts gave rise to amplified TCR beta CDR3 regions. HTBI primers were employed in a first-round RT-PCR of the TCR CDR3. Each CDR3 protein gets one entry after TCRdb re-called the multiplex PCR reads with MiXCR. The sample lists some 570,000 distinct CDR3 sequences; 12% to 15% were seen once. Sequenced material: blood. The receptors were gathered from a woman younger than 35 with Graves' ophthalmopathy.

This clonotype was picked up one time. Being one base from a much bigger clone, this may be a read error. V gene TRBV20-1 combines with J gene TRBJ2-3, with TRBD2 as a possible D gene (5 bases). Germline assignment: CDR1 DFQATT and CDR2 SNEGSKA (reference sequence). The V and J ends lost 6 bases and 1 base respectively, with 14 bases between them. This CDR3 has 14 residues. The CDR3 DNA reads TGCAGTGCCGAGGCCCCGGAGGGCACAGATACGCAGTATTTT. Its translation: CSAEAPEGTDTQYF.

This clonotype was recorded a few times. As DNA, the CDR3 is TGCGCCAGCAGCCAAGATCGGCTAGCGGGAACATACAATGAGCAGTTCTTC. Translating it yields CASSQDRLAGTYNEQFF. J is TRBJ2-1 and V is TRBV4-1; 9 bases line up with TRBD2. V was pared by 0 bases and J by 4 bases, with 7 bases of the junction left unmatched. The V gene's germline CDR1 is MGHRA and CDR2 YSYEKL. This CDR3 has 17 amino acids.

On this clonotype: A much larger clone differs by one base, so this may be a read error. The J gene is TRBJ2-2, the V gene TRBV28; perhaps TRBD1 as D (6 bases). Germline CDR1 reads MDHEN; CDR2 reads SYDVKM. The CDR3 is made up of 15 amino acids. The CDR3 protein is CASSPYPRDTGELVF. CDR3 sequence (DNA): TGTGCCAGCAGTCCCTACCCGAGGGACACCGGGGAGCTGGTTTTT.

This clonotype was counted at least ten times. Here the CDR3 reads CASSPPSAVVEQFF. The CDR3, as DNA: TGTGCCAGCTCACCACCGAGCGCCGTGGTGGAGCAGTTCTTC. The chain couples TRBV18 to TRBJ2-1; no reliable D call. The CDR3 sequence is 14 residues long. Germline CDR1 is KGHSH and CDR2 is LQKENI. Between the trimmed V and J ends, which lost 0 bases and 10 bases, there was a span of 13 bases. The complete variable domain, with remaining parts taken from reference TRBV18 and TRBJ2-1, reads NAGVMQNPRHLVRRRGQEARLRCSPMKGHSHVYWYRQLPEEGLKFMVYLQKENIIDESGMPKERFSAEFPKEGPSILRIQQVVRGDSAAYFCASSPPSAVVEQFFGPGTRLTVL.

The chain carries TRBV5-1 and TRBJ1-2, with 9 bases fitting TRBD1. From germline, CDR1 is SGHRS and CDR2 YFSETQ. V lost 4 bases and J lost 6; bases outside the gene matches: 13. This CDR3 has 16 residues. The CDR3 coding sequence is TGCGCCAGCAGCCTCGACGGGGGGGACAGGGCCGATGGCTACACCTTC. It is translated as CASSLDGGDRADGYTF.

For this clonotype: This may stem from a read error, because a much larger clone lies one nucleotide away. The chain is built from TRBV6-1 and TRBJ2-1; 7 nucleotides match TRBD2. Germline V gene sequence: CDR1 MNHNS, CDR2 SASEGT. V lost 7 bases and J lost 6; bases outside the gene matches: 9. The CDR3 has 14 residues. This CDR3 is CASNWDYLINEQFF. Written as DNA, the CDR3 is TGTGCCAGCAACTGGGACTACCTGATCAATGAGCAGTTCTTC.

This clonotype was observed a few times. The chain links TRBV4-2 to TRBJ2-1, with D tentatively TRBD2 (6 bases). Germline V gives CDR1 LGHNA, CDR2 YNFKEQ. The CDR3 is 16 amino acids. V lost 0 bases and J 1 base, leaving 10 bases between the germline ends. The CDR3 spells CASSQEPSGSYNEQFF. In DNA form, the CDR3 reads TGTGCCAGCAGCCAAGAACCAAGCGGGTCCTACAATGAGCAGTTCTTC.

This clonotype was recorded at least ten times. The chain joins TRBV6-1 to TRBJ2-3, with 11 bases that match TRBD2. The CDR3 totals 16 residues. V shed 5 bases, J shed 2 bases, and the junction held 6 bases outside the gene matches. Germline V lookup: CDR1 MNHNS, CDR2 SASEGT. The CDR3 DNA is TGTGCCAGCAGTTCCCGACTAGCGGGGCCCACAGATACGCAGTATTTT. Translation: CASSSRLAGPTDTQYF.

Of note for this clonotype: A single base separates this from a much larger clone, so it may be a read error. V usage is TRBV6-2 or TRBV6-3 and J usage is TRBJ1-5; a possible D gene is TRBD1 (6 bases). Looked up from germline, CDR1 is MNHEY and CDR2 is SVGEGT. This CDR3 is built from 14 residues. Trimming removed 6 bases at V and 2 bases at J, with 11 bases between. The CDR3: CASSRRQGNQPQHF. The CDR3 DNA sequence: TGTGCCAGCAGCCGCCGACAGGGCAATCAGCCCCAGCATTTT.

The rearrangement joins TRBV6-1 to TRBJ2-5; 9 bases are a match to TRBD1. The CDR3 contains 15 residues. The germline V gene encodes CDR1 MNHNS and CDR2 SASEGT. V gave up 6 bases and J gave up 5 bases; unmatched junction bases: 10. The CDR3 spells CASRRTGERRETQYF. The CDR3 bases are TGTGCCAGCAGACGGACAGGGGAGCGGCGGGAGACCCAGTACTTC.

The table lists this clonotype with a few counts. This chain joins TRBV9 and TRBJ2-1; 11 nucleotides line up with TRBD1. The germline gives CDR1 SGDLS, CDR2 YYNGEE. The V segment lost 0 bases and the J segment 4 bases; nucleotides outside the gene matches: 3. This CDR3 is 16 amino acids long. CDR3 loop: CASSVDGTGGYNEQFF. The DNA of the CDR3 is TGTGCCAGCAGCGTAGATGGGACAGGGGGGTACAATGAGCAGTTCTTC.

This clonotype was detected many times. V gene TRBV12-3 or TRBV12-4 combines with J gene TRBJ2-7, with 9 bases lining up with TRBD2. The CDR3 runs to 18 residues. V was pared by 6 bases and J by 4 bases, with 19 bases of the junction left unmatched. DNA for the CDR3: TGTGCCAGCAGCTTCAAGGGGGTAGCGGGAGTTCGCAGTTACGAGCAGTACTTC. It codes for CASSFKGVAGVRSYEQYF.

This clonotype was counted many times. The CDR3 bases are TGCGCCAGCAGCCCTCCCGGGACTAGCTTCCGCCGGAGCACAGATACGCAGTATTTT. This codes for CASSPPGTSFRRSTDTQYF. V and J are TRBV5-1 and TRBJ2-3, with 9 bases lining up with TRBD2. Germline CDR1 and CDR2: SGHRS and YFSETQ. V shed 4 bases, J shed 0 bases, and the junction held 15 bases outside the gene matches. There are 19 residues in the CDR3.

This clonotype was recorded at least ten times. V gene TRBV7-8 combines with J gene TRBJ2-3, with D maybe TRBD2 (5 bases). The CDR3 runs to 22 residues. Germline V gene data show CDR1 as SGHVS and CDR2 as FQNEAQ. Trimming stripped 5 bases from V and 2 bases from J, with 35 bases between. CDR3 in DNA: TGTGCCAGCAGCCGCGCCCCCTTTGGGTCGGAGGCGGACTGGATCTACACAGATACGCAGTATTTT. Its protein is CASSRAPFGSEADWIYTDTQYF.

Remarks on this clonotype: A much larger clone differs from this one at a single base, so this may be a read error. The rearrangement links TRBV6-5 to TRBJ2-5; D may match TRBD1 or TRBD2 (5 bases each). Looked up from germline, CDR1 is MNHEY and CDR2 is SVGAGI. There are 15 residues in the CDR3. The CDR3 DNA sequence: TGTGCCAGCAGTTTGGCAGGGAGAGGTTCAGAGATCCAGTACTTC. Encoded protein: CASSLAGRGSEIQYF.

There are many counts of this clonotype. The chain joins TRBV12-5 to TRBJ2-7; D uncertain. Germline loops: CDR1 LGHNT, CDR2 FRNRAP. The CDR3 spans 15 residues. Trimming cost V 2 bases and J 3 bases, with 14 bases left between them. CDR3 region: CASGLIFSRNYEQYF. In DNA form, the CDR3 reads TGTGCTAGTGGTTTGATCTTTTCGAGGAACTACGAGCAGTACTTC.

The chain combines TRBV27 with TRBJ2-4; tentative D call: TRBD2 (6 bases). Germline V CDR1 and CDR2: MNHEY, SMNVEV (reference sequence). V dropped 6 bases and J dropped 3 bases, with 21 bases sitting between them. The CDR3 has 17 amino acids. The CDR3 sequence is CASSKIARSGVKNIQYF. The DNA for the CDR3 is TGTGCCAGCAGCAAAATCGCCAGGTCGGGGGTCAAAAACATTCAGTACTTC.